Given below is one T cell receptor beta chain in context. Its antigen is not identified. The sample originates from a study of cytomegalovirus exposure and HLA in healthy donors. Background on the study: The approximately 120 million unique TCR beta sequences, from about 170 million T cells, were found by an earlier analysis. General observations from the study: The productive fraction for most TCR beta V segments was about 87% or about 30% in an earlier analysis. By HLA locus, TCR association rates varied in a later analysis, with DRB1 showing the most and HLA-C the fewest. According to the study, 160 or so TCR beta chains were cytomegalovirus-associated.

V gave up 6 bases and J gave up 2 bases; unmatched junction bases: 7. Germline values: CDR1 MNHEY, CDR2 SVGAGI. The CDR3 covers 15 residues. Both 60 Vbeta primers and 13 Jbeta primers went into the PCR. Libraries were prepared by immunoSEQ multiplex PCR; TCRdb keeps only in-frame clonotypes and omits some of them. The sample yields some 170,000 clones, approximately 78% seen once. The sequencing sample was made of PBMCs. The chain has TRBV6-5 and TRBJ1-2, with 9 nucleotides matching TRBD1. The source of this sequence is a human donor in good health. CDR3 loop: CASRETGTGNYGYTF. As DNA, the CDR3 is TGTGCCAGCAGGGAAACCGGGACAGGGAACTATGGCTACACCTTC.